The source of this TCR beta chain is a study of T cells in Graves' hyperthyroidism and ophthalmopathy. At the level of the study: Peripheral blood samples were taken at initial diagnosis, prior to any treatment.

The V and J ends lost 1 base and 6 bases respectively, with 9 bases between them. CDR3 length equals 13 residues. Germline loops: CDR1 KGHSH, CDR2 LQKENI. The TCR beta CDR3 regions underwent amplification using RNA transcripts as the source. Initially, a first-round RT-PCR of the TCR CDR3 employed the HTBI primer set. MiXCR was run by TCRdb on the multiplex PCR reads, yielding one entry per CDR3 protein. The sample carries 490,000 or so distinct CDR3 sequences, 22% recorded once. Specimen: blood. V gene TRBV18 combines with J gene TRBJ1-2; D gene uncertain. This TCR was recovered from a woman aged 70-85 years with Graves' ophthalmopathy. The CDR3 DNA sequence: TGTGCCAGCTCACCACAGGGCGCCAATGGCTACACCTTC. Its translation is CASSPQGANGYTF.